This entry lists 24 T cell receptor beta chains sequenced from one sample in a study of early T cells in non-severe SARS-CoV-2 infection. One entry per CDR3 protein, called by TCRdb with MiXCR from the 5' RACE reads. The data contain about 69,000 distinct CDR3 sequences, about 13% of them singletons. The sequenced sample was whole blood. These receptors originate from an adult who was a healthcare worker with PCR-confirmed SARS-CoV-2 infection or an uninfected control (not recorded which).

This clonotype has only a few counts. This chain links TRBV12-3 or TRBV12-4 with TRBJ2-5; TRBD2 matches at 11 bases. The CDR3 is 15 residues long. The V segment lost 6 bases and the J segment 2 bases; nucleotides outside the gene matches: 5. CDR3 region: CASRLLAGEQETQYF. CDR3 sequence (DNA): TGTGCCAGCAGGTTACTAGCGGGGGAACAAGAGACCCAGTACTTC.

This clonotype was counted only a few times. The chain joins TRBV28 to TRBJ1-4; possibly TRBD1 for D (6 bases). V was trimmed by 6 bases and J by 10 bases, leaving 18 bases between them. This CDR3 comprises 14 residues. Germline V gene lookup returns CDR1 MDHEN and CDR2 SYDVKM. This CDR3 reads CASSEGGPDAKLFF. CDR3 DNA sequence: TGTGCCAGCAGCGAAGGGGGTCCGGACGCAAAACTGTTTTTT.

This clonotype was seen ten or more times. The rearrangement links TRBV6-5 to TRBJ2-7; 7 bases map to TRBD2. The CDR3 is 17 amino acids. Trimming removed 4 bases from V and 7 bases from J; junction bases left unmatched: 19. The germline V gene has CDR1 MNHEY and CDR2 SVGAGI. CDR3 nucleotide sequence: TGTGCCAGCAGTTCACCTGGGATAGCGGGCCCTCCCGGGGAGCAGTACTTC. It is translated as CASSSPGIAGPPGEQYF.

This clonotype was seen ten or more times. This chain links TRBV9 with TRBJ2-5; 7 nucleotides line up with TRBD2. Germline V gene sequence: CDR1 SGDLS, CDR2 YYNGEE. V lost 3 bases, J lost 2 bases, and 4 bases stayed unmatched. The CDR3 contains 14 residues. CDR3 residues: CASSERAGQETQYF. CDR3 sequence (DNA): TGTGCCAGCAGCGAGCGAGCGGGGCAAGAGACCCAGTACTTC.

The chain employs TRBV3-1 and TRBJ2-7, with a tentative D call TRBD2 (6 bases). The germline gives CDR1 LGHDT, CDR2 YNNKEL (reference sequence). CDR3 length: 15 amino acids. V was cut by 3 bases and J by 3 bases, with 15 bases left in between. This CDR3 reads CASSQLRDSYYEQYF. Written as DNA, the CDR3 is TGTGCCAGCAGCCAGCTCCGGGACTCATACTACGAGCAGTACTTC.

Here the CDR3 reads CAWSGQGNEKLFF. The CDR3 region has the DNA TGTGCCTGGAGCGGTCAGGGTAATGAAAAACTGTTTTTT. This rearrangement joins TRBV30 to TRBJ1-4; a weak D match, TRBD1 (5 bases). Trimming cost V 3 bases and J 4 bases, with 9 bases left between them. CDR1 GTSNPN and CDR2 SVGIG come from the germline V gene (reference sequence). The CDR3 sequence is 13 residues long.

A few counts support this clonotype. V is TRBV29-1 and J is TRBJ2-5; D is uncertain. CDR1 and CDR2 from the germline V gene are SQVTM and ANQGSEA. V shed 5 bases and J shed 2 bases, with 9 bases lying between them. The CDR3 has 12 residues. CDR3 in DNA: TGCAGCGTTTCTTACTCGCAAGAGACCCAGTACTTC. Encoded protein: CSVSYSQETQYF.

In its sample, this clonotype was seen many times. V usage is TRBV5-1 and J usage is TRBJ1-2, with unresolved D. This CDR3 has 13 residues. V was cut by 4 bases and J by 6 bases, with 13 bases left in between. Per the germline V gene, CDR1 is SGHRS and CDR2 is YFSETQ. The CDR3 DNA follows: TGCGCCAGCAGCCCTTCGACCGTGGATGGCTACACCTTC. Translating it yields CASSPSTVDGYTF.

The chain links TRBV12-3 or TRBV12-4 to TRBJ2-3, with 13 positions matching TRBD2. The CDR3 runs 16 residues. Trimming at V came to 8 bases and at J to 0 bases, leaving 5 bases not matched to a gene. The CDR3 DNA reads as TGTGCCAGCCACGGGACTAGCGGGGAGAGCACAGATACGCAGTATTTT. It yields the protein CASHGTSGESTDTQYF.

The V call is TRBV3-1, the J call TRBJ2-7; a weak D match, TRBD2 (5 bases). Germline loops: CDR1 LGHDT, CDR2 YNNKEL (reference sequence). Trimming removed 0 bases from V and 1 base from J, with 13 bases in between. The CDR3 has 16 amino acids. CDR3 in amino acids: CASSQDRRTGSYEQYF. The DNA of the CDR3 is TGTGCCAGCAGCCAAGATAGGCGGACTGGATCCTACGAGCAGTACTTC.

The CDR3 region is CASSSVGQPSEQYF. DNA of the CDR3: TGTGCCAGCAGCTCTGTTGGACAGCCCTCCGAGCAGTACTTC. The rearrangement uses TRBV11-2 and TRBJ2-7, with D maybe TRBD1 (6 bases). Germline values: CDR1 SGHAT, CDR2 FQNNGV. Deletions cut 4 bases from V and 6 bases from J, with 16 bases between. The CDR3 length is 14 residues.

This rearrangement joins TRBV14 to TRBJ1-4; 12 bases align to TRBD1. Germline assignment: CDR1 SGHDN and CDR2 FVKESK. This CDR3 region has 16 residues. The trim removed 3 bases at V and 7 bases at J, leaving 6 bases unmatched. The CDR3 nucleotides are TGTGCCAGCAGCCAGTTCCCGGGACAGGGGGCTGAAAAACTGTTTTTT. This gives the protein CASSQFPGQGAEKLFF. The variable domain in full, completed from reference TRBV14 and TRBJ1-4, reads EAGVTQFPSHSVIEKGQTVTLRCDPISGHDNLYWYRRVMGKEIKFLLHFVKESKQDESGMPNNRFLAERTGGTYSTLKVQPAELEDSGVYFCASSQFPGQGAEKLFFGSGTQLSVL.

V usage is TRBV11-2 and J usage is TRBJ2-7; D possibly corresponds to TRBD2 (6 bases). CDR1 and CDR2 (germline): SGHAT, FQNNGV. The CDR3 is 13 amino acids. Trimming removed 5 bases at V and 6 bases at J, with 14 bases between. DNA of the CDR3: TGTGCCAGCAGCCCCCTGCGAGCGGGCGAGCAGTACTTC. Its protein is CASSPLRAGEQYF.

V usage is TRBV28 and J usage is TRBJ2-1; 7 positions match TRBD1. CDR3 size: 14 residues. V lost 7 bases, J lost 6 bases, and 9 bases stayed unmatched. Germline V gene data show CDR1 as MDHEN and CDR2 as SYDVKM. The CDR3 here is CASTPTGPLNEQFF. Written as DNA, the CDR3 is TGTGCCAGCACCCCGACAGGGCCCCTCAATGAGCAGTTCTTC.

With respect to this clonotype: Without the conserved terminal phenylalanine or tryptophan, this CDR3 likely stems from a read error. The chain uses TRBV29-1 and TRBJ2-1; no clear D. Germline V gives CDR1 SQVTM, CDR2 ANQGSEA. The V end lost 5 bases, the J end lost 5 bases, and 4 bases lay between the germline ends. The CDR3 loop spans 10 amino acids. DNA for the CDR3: TGCAGCGTTCTGGACAATGAGCAGTTCTTA. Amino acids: CSVLDNEQFL.

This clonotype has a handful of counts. As DNA, the CDR3 is TGTGCCAGCAGCCTAGTGGGGAAGAACACTGAAGCTTTCTTT. Its protein is CASSLVGKNTEAFF. The rearrangement joins TRBV4-2 to TRBJ1-1, with unresolved D. V dropped 4 bases and J dropped 1 base, with 10 bases sitting between them. The CDR3 totals 14 residues. The germline CDR1 and CDR2 sequences are LGHNA and YNFKEQ.

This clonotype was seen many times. The CDR3 DNA reads as TGTGCCAGCAGCTTATCCTACAAGGGCGAGCAGTTCTTC. Its protein is CASSLSYKGEQFF. V and J are TRBV7-2 and TRBJ2-1; D unresolved. V was cut by 2 bases and J by 10 bases, with 12 bases left in between. Germline V gene lookup returns CDR1 SGHTA and CDR2 FQGNSA. The CDR3 has 13 residues.

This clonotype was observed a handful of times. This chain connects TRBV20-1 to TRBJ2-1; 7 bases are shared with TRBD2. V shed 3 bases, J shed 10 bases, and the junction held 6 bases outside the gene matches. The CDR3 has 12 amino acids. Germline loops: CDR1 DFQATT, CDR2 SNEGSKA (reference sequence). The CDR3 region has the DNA TGCAGTGCTAGTGGGGGGGACCGAGAGCAGTTCTTC. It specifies CSASGGDREQFF.

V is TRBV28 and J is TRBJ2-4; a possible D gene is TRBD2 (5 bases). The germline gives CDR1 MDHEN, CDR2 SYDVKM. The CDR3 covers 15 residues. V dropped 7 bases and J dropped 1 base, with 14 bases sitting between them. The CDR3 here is CASTGGFTAKNIQYF. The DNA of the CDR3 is TGTGCCAGCACGGGCGGGTTCACGGCCAAAAACATTCAGTACTTC.

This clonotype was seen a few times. CDR3 DNA: TGTGCTAGTGGCCGAAATGAAAAACTGTTTTTT. Protein sequence: CASGRNEKLFF. The chain links TRBV12-5 to TRBJ1-4; no clear D gene. The CDR3 totals 11 residues. Germline V gives CDR1 LGHNT, CDR2 FRNRAP. The V end was cut by 6 bases, the J end by 5 bases, with 4 bases between.

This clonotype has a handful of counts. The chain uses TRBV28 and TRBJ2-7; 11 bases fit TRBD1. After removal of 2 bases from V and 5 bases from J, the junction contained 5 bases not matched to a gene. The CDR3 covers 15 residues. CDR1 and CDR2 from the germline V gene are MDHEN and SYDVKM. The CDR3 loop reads CASSLPGTGGNEQYF. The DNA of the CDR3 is TGTGCCAGCAGTTTACCCGGGACAGGGGGAAACGAGCAGTACTTC.

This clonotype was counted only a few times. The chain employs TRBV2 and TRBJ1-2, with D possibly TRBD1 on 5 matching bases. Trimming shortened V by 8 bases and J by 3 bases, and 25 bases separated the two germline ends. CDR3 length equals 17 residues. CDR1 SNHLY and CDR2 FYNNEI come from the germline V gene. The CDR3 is CASFDLPGGDNDYGYTF. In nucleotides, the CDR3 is TGTGCCAGCTTTGATTTACCGGGGGGGGATAACGACTATGGCTACACCTTC.

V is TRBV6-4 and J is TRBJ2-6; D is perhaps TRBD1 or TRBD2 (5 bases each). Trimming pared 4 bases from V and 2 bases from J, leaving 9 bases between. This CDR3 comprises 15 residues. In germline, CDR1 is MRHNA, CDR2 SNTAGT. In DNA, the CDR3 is TGTGCCAGCAGTGCTGGGGGACCTGGGGCCAACGTCCTGACTTTC. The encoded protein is CASSAGGPGANVLTF.

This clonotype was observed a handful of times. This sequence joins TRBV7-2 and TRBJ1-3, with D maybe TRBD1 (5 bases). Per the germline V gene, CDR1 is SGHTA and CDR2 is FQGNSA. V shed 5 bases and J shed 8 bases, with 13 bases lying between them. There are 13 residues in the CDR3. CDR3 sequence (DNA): TGTGCCAGCAGCCATGGACATCAGGACACCATATATTTT. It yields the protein CASSHGHQDTIYF.